This T cell receptor beta chain was sequenced for a study of blood T cell repertoires in COVID-19. In the study overall: The United States, Italy and Spain were the sources of the acute and convalescent COVID-19 samples. T cells, B-cell-depleted T cells, or PBMCs supplied cDNA or gDNA.

In the source study's methods: Estimated nucleated cell counts came from reference gene primer amplification. TCRdb's copy holds only in-frame clones and misses some; the assay was immunoSEQ multiplex PCR. The V and J calls and clone size were taken over from that table, and D and trimming were inferred from the DNA. The sample lists about 17,000 clones; approximately 90% were seen once. This clone was counted between two and nine times. The CDR3 is 12 amino acids. V shed 4 bases, J shed 16 bases, and the junction held 10 bases outside the gene matches. Germline CDR1 and CDR2: MDHEN and SYDVKM. The clonotype was recovered from a middle-aged man with active COVID-19. The gene calls are TRBV28 and TRBJ1-5, with 7 bases matching TRBD1. Sequencing was carried out using peripheral blood. CDR3 in amino acids: CASSSHRDREHF. Written as DNA, the CDR3 is TGTGCCAGCAGTTCCCATAGGGACAGAGAACATTTT.